This T cell receptor beta chain originates from a study of shared clonotypes between healthy human individuals. The protocol was immunoSEQ multiplex PCR, while the TCRdb copy is restricted to in-frame clones and leaves out a portion. The table includes under 650,000 clones, around 96% detected once. This clonotype was sampled from a young woman in good health. Sequenced input: naive CD4+ T cells sorted from blood. Subset indicated: CD45RA+ positively selected.

In DNA form, the CDR3 reads TGCGCCAGCGCCTACGGGGCCCAGAGTACTGAAGCTTTCTTT. This codes for CASAYGAQSTEAFF. J is TRBJ1-1 and V is TRBV5-1; D is perhaps TRBD1 (5 bases). The V gene's germline CDR1 is SGHRS and CDR2 YFSETQ. Trimming took 7 bases from V and 5 from J, leaving 18 bases between them. The CDR3 loop spans 14 amino acids.